Listed below are T cell receptor beta chains from one sample, sequenced in a study of blood T cell dynamics during melanoma immunotherapy. Repertoires were generated with immunoSEQ multiplex PCR, while TCRdb's copy carries only in-frame clones and drops some. The sample lists roughly 4,700 clones, roughly 79% occurring once. The source material was blood, sampled from a patient treated with checkpoint blockade. The receptors shown here come from a human donor with melanoma. Both conserved end residues are part of each CDR3. A D gene is named only where the DNA matches it firmly. Clone size is not always given. Where it is, it says once, few, many or a class for expanded clones.

j_call clone_size v_call d_call cdr3_aa cdr3_nt
TRBJ2-6 NA TRBV19 NA CASNEAGANVLTF TGTGCCAGTAATGAAGCCGGGGCCAACGTCCTGACTTTC
TRBJ1-1 NA TRBV29-1 TRBD1 CSAVGDRGITEAFF TGCAGCGCCGTGGGGGACAGGGGAATCACTGAAGCTTTCTTT
TRBJ1-2 NA TRBV5-8 TRBD1 CASSHGTGAYGYTF TGTGCCAGCAGCCACGGGACAGGAGCCTATGGCTACACCTTC
TRBJ1-1 NA TRBV6-6 NA CASRRGNTEAFF TGTGCCAGCAGGAGGGGGAACACTGAAGCTTTCTTT
TRBJ2-5 NA TRBV11-3 TRBD2 CASSNGAGPQETQYF TGTGCCAGCAGCAACGGAGCGGGGCCCCAAGAGACCCAGTACTTC
TRBJ2-5 NA TRBV19 TRBD1 CASSQLVPGQGKRETQYF TGTGCCAGTAGTCAGCTAGTCCCGGGACAGGGTAAGAGGGAGACCCAGTACTTC
TRBJ1-1 NA TRBV6-5 TRBD1 CASSYGRTGGTEAFF TGTGCCAGCAGTTACGGTAGGACAGGGGGCACTGAAGCTTTCTTT
TRBJ1-1 NA TRBV6-1 NA CASSEPGWGNAEAFF TGTGCCAGCAGTGAACCAGGGTGGGGGAACGCTGAAGCTTTCTTT
TRBJ1-1 NA TRBV6-1 NA CASGNAVNTEAFF TGTGCCAGCGGGAACGCCGTGAACACTGAAGCTTTCTTT
TRBJ2-2 few TRBV29-1 TRBD1 CSVVWGQTTGELFF TGCAGCGTTGTATGGGGACAGACCACCGGGGAGCTGTTTTTT
TRBJ2-7 NA TRBV10-3 NA CAISDLDEQYF TGTGCCATCAGTGACCTAGACGAGCAGTACTTC
TRBJ1-1 NA TRBV7-9 NA CASSLRGNTEAFF TGTGCCAGCAGCTTAAGGGGGAACACTGAAGCTTTCTTT
TRBJ1-5 NA TRBV11-2 NA CASSLDVNQPQHF TGTGCCAGCAGCCTGGACGTAAATCAGCCCCAGCATTTT
TRBJ1-1 NA TRBV27 NA CASSFTATEAFF TGTGCCAGCAGTTTTACGGCAACTGAAGCTTTCTTT
TRBJ1-3 NA TRBV11-2 NA CASSLEPGQVSSGNTIYF TGTGCCAGCAGCTTAGAACCGGGGCAGGTCAGCTCTGGAAACACCATATATTTT
TRBJ2-5 NA TRBV5-1 NA CASSTGGSQETQYF TGCGCCAGCAGTACCGGAGGGTCCCAAGAGACCCAGTACTTC
TRBJ1-4 NA TRBV18 NA CASSPRGIGEKLFF TGTGCCAGCTCACCACGGGGGATAGGTGAAAAACTGTTTTTT
TRBJ1-2 NA TRBV11-2 TRBD1 CASSAPGTGAYGYTF TGTGCCAGCAGCGCACCCGGGACAGGGGCATATGGCTACACCTTC
TRBJ2-1 NA TRBV11-3 TRBD2 CASSLVAGGLLEQFF TGTGCCAGCAGCTTAGTAGCGGGGGGGCTCCTTGAGCAGTTCTTC
TRBJ1-4 NA TRBV6-5 NA CASSSRTIRQEKLFF TGTGCCAGCAGTTCCAGGACCATAAGGCAGGAAAAACTGTTTTTT
TRBJ1-6 NA TRBV10-3 NA CASRYSTYNSPLHF TGTGCCTCCCGCTACAGTACCTATAATTCACCCCTCCACTTT
TRBJ2-2 NA TRBV14 NA CASSLLASGELFF TGTGCCAGCAGCCTCTTAGCCAGCGGGGAGCTGTTTTTT
TRBJ2-7 NA TRBV5-4 NA CASSLAGGPSYEQYF TGTGCCAGCAGCTTGGCCGGGGGCCCCTCCTACGAGCAGTACTTC
TRBJ1-6 NA TRBV15 NA CATTPERGSPLHF TGTGCCACCACCCCCGAGCGGGGGTCACCCCTCCACTTT
TRBJ1-2 NA TRBV5-1 NA CASSPTVTNYGYTF TGCGCCAGCAGTCCGACAGTAACTAACTATGGCTACACCTTC
TRBJ2-5 NA TRBV7-7 TRBD2 CASSSTLAGVETQYF TGTGCTAGCAGCTCAACTCTAGCGGGGGTGGAGACCCAGTACTTC
TRBJ1-1 NA TRBV5-1 NA CASSFSDTEAFF TGCGCCAGCAGCTTCTCCGACACTGAAGCTTTCTTT
TRBJ2-5 NA TRBV2 NA CASSEALQGGTQYF TGTGCCAGCAGTGAAGCGCTTCAGGGGGGGACCCAGTACTTC
TRBJ1-2 NA TRBV5-6 NA CASSLGTPYGYTF TGTGCCAGCAGCTTGGGGACACCCTATGGCTACACCTTC
TRBJ1-1 NA TRBV14 TRBD1 CASSPRDRGLTEAFF TGTGCCAGCAGCCCCCGAGACAGGGGGCTTACTGAAGCTTTCTTT
TRBJ1-1 NA TRBV6-1 NA CASSTSLLNTEAFF TGTGCCAGCAGCACTTCCCTCCTGAACACTGAAGCTTTCTTT
TRBJ2-1 once TRBV12-5 NA CASGLWDPNFNEQFF TGTGCTAGTGGTTTGTGGGACCCAAACTTCAATGAGCAGTTCTTC
TRBJ1-1 NA TRBV7-2 NA CASSTQGGDTEAFF TGTGCCAGCAGCACACAGGGCGGGGACACTGAAGCTTTCTTT
TRBJ1-2 NA TRBV4-3 NA CASSQDYAGAEFFYGYTF TGCGCCAGCAGCCAAGATTACGCCGGGGCAGAGTTCTTCTATGGCTACACCTTC
TRBJ1-1 NA TRBV5-5 NA CASSSNRIAFF TGTGCCAGCAGCTCCAACAGGATTGCTTTCTTT
TRBJ1-4 NA TRBV29-1 NA CSVVDGTNEKLFF TGCAGCGTTGTGGACGGAACTAATGAAAAACTGTTTTTT
TRBJ1-1 NA TRBV11-3 TRBD1 CASSSTGEGTEAFF TGTGCCAGCAGCTCCACAGGGGAGGGCACTGAAGCTTTCTTT
TRBJ1-2 few TRBV27 NA CASSLYRDTNYGYTF TGTGCCAGCAGTTTATACCGGGATACTAACTATGGCTACACCTTC
TRBJ2-7 NA TRBV5-1 TRBD1 CASRNGPVTGEYEQYF TGCGCCAGCAGAAACGGCCCCGTGACAGGGGAATACGAGCAGTACTTC
TRBJ2-7 few TRBV2 TRBD1 CASTVDRGGSYEQYF TGTGCCAGCACTGTGGACAGGGGTGGCTCCTACGAGCAGTACTTC
TRBJ2-3 NA TRBV9 TRBD2 CASSALAGASTDTQYF TGTGCCAGCAGCGCATTAGCGGGGGCCAGCACAGATACGCAGTATTTT
TRBJ2-1 NA TRBV5-6 NA CASSWGRNYNEQFF TGTGCCAGCAGCTGGGGAAGAAACTACAATGAGCAGTTCTTC
TRBJ2-5 NA TRBV5-4 TRBD2 CASTNRGGVGETQYF TGTGCCAGCACCAATCGGGGGGGCGTTGGGGAGACCCAGTACTTC
TRBJ2-3 NA TRBV7-9 NA CASSLAETDTQYF TGTGCCAGCAGCTTAGCGGAAACAGATACGCAGTATTTT
TRBJ2-5 NA TRBV5-1 NA CASSLSGETQYF TGCGCCAGCAGCTTGTCTGGGGAGACCCAGTACTTC
TRBJ1-2 NA TRBV11-3 NA CASSLEGRAANYGYTF TGTGCCAGCAGCTTAGAGGGCAGAGCCGCTAACTATGGCTACACCTTC
TRBJ2-7 NA TRBV5-4 NA CASSVGGAIYEQYF TGTGCCAGCAGCGTGGGGGGGGCAATCTACGAGCAGTACTTC
TRBJ2-3 NA TRBV28 NA CASSYTGRGTDTQYF TGTGCCAGCAGCTACACAGGGAGGGGCACAGATACGCAGTATTTT
TRBJ2-1 NA TRBV6-1 NA CASSEAPTHTQNEQFF TGTGCCAGCAGTGAAGCGCCGACCCACACACAGAATGAGCAGTTCTTC
TRBJ2-3 NA TRBV5-1 NA CASSSPPGDTQYF TGCGCCAGCAGCTCTCCTCCAGGAGATACGCAGTATTTT
TRBJ2-1 NA TRBV9 NA CASSGGSGVEQFF TGTGCCAGCAGCGGAGGGTCCGGGGTTGAGCAGTTCTTC
TRBJ1-1 NA TRBV5-1 NA CASSADPGTATEAFF TGCGCCAGCAGCGCCGACCCTGGGACCGCCACTGAAGCTTTCTTT
TRBJ2-7 NA TRBV5-1 NA CASRPGGLADSYEQYF TGCGCCAGCAGGCCCGGGGGCCTAGCGGATTCCTACGAGCAGTACTTC
TRBJ1-6 NA TRBV27 TRBD1 CASSRLPSGGYSPLHF TGTGCCAGCAGCCGCCTTCCCTCAGGGGGTTATTCACCCCTCCACTTT
TRBJ2-7 NA TRBV7-2 NA CASSLQGHQYF TGTGCCAGCAGCCTGCAGGGACACCAGTACTTC
TRBJ1-1 NA TRBV5-1 NA CASSWALRPDAEAFF TGCGCCAGCAGCTGGGCCCTTAGGCCTGACGCTGAAGCTTTCTTT
TRBJ1-5 NA TRBV27 NA CASGGGYNQPQHF TGTGCCAGCGGGGGGGGATACAATCAGCCCCAGCATTTT
TRBJ1-3 NA TRBV4-1 NA CASSQGPPPQGTGNTIYF TGCGCCAGCAGCCAAGGACCCCCTCCCCAGGGGACTGGAAACACCATATATTTT
TRBJ2-1 once TRBV27 NA CASSFGGREDYNEQFF TGTGCCAGCAGTTTCGGGGGAAGAGAAGACTACAATGAGCAGTTCTTC
TRBJ2-3 NA TRBV19 TRBD2 CASSVTGGPQDTQYF TGTGCCAGTAGTGTCACGGGGGGGCCACAAGATACGCAGTATTTT